This T cell receptor (beta chain) was sequenced in a study of human CD8 memory T cell subsets. Notes on the study in general: Stem-like memory T cell repertoires barely overlapped those of precursor exhausted T cells. Going by Chao1 estimates, stem-like memory T cells seemed to be more diverse than precursor exhausted T cells.

UMI-labeled 5' RACE was used, and it produced the TCR beta libraries. In the original analysis: In each TCR beta library, there were between roughly 2,900 and 18,000 functional CDR3 beta clonotypes. TCRdb processed the 5' RACE reads again and assigns one entry to each CDR3 protein, with no DNA. TCRdb's processing, not the authors' own work, is the source of the V and J calls. The sample table sets out about 7,900 distinct CDR3 sequences. The source of the RNA was duplicate vials containing roughly 160,000 sorted CD8+ T cells for each subset. This CDR3 is 13 amino acids long. The germline V gene encodes CDR1 SGHAT and CDR2 FQNNGV. A word on this clonotype: Its specificity is unknown.

The sequencing input was CD8+ T cells from PBMCs. The chain carries TRBV11-2 and TRBJ2-7; TCRdb selects TRBD1, and the lack of DNA leaves this call unchecked. The clonotype was recovered from a human donor in good health. CDR3 residues: CASSSYRDYEQYF.